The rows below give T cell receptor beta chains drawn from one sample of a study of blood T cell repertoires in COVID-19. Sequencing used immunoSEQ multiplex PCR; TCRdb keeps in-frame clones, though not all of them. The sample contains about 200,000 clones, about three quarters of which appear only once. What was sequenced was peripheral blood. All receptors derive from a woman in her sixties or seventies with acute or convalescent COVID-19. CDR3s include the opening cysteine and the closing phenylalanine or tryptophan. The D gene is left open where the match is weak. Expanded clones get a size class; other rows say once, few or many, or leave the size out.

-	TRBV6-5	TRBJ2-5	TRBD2	TGTGCCAGCAGTTACTCGCCTAGCGGGAGGGAGACCCAGTACTTC	CASSYSPSGRETQYF
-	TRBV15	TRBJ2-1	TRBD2	TGTGCCACCAGCACAGGGACTAGCGGGAAGTCCTACAATGAGCAGTTCTTC	CATSTGTSGKSYNEQFF
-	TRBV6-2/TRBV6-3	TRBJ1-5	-	TGTGCCAGCAGTTACTCGGACATTCAGCCCCAGCATTTT	CASSYSDIQPQHF
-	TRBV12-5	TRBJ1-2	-	TGTGCTAGTGGTTTTCAGGGACTGGGCTATGGCTACACCTTC	CASGFQGLGYGYTF
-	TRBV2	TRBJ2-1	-	TGTGCCAGCAGTAGGGGGGGGTCCTACAATGAGCAGTTCTTC	CASSRGGSYNEQFF
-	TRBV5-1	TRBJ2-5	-	TGCGCCAGCAGCTTGGTACAGGGTCCCCAAGAGACCCAGTACTTC	CASSLVQGPQETQYF
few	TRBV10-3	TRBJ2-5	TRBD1	TGTGCCATCAGGCGGGACAGGGCCCAAGAGACCCAGTACTTC	CAIRRDRAQETQYF
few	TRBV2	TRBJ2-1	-	TGTGCCAGCAGCAGGGTGGGATACAATGAGCAGTTCTTC	CASSRVGYNEQFF
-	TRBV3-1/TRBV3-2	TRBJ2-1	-	TGTGCCAGCAGCCTGAACGCGGGGAATGAGCAGTTCTTC	CASSLNAGNEQFF
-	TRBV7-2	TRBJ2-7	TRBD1	TGTGCCAGCAGCTTAGCGGCACAGGGGAGACTCTACGAGCAGTACTTC	CASSLAAQGRLYEQYF
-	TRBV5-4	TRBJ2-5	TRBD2	TGTGCCAGCAGCTTGGTTAGCGGGAGTGAAGAGACCCAGTACTTC	CASSLVSGSEETQYF
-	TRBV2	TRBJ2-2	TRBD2	TGTGCCAGCAAATTAGCGGGAGATACCGGGGAGCTGTTTTTT	CASKLAGDTGELFF
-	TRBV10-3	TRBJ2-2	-	TGTGCCATCAGTGAGACAGGGAACACCGGGGAGCTGTTTTTT	CAISETGNTGELFF
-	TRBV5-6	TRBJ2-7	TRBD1	TGTGCCAGCAGCGTAGGGACAGGGGGGCTGGTTGAGGAGTACTTC	CASSVGTGGLVEEYF
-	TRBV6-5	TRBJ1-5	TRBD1	TGTGCCAGCAGCGCCGACAGGGACCAGCCCCAGCATTTT	CASSADRDQPQHF
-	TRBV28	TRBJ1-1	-	TGTGCCAGCCACATTTTAGGAGGGGACACTGAAGCTTTCTTT	CASHILGGDTEAFF
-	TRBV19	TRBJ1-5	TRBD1	TGTGCCAGTAGTACCGGACAGGTAGGGCATCAGCCCCAGCATTTT	CASSTGQVGHQPQHF
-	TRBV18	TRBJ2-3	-	TGTGCCAGCTCACCACCGGGCGCTCTGGCCACAGATACGCAGTATTTT	CASSPPGALATDTQYF
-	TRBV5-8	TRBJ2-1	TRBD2	TGTGCCAGCCTGTTAGCGGGAAGCCCCTACAATGAGCAGTTCTTC	CASLLAGSPYNEQFF
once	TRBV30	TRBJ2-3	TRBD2	TGTGCCTGGAGCGAACAGCGGGGAAGCACAGATACGCAGTATTTT	CAWSEQRGSTDTQYF
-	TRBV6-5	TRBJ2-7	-	TGTGCCAGCAGATTAAGCCCCTCTTCTAGCGAGCAGTACTTC	CASRLSPSSSEQYF
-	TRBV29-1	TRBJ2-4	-	TGCAGCGTTGGTGTATCGGGGTTGCAAAACATTCAGTACTTC	CSVGVSGLQNIQYF
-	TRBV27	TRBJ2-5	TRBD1	TGTGCCAGCAGTTCCCAAGGACAGGGGCGGGGTGAGACCCAGTACTTC	CASSSQGQGRGETQYF
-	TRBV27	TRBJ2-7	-	TGTGCCAGCAGTTTAGACAGGCAGAACGAGCAGTACTTC	CASSLDRQNEQYF
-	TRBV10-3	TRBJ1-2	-	TGTGCCATCAGTGAGATGCAGGGTGAGGGCTACACCTTC	CAISEMQGEGYTF
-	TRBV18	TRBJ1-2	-	TGTGCCAGCTCACCCTACAGGGACGGCTACACCTTC	CASSPYRDGYTF
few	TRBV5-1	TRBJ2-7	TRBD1	TGCGCCAGCAGCCCGGGACAGATGGGGGAGCAGTACTTC	CASSPGQMGEQYF
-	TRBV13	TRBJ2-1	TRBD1	TGTGCCAGCAGCTTCGGGCGAGGACAGGGCTCCTACAATGAGCAGTTCTTC	CASSFGRGQGSYNEQFF
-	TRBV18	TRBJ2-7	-	TGTGCCAGCTCACCCCCGGGGGACTCCTACGAGCAGTACTTC	CASSPPGDSYEQYF
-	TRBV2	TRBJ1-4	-	TGTGCCAGCAGTGGGCCGCGACAGGCTAATGAAAAACTGTTTTTT	CASSGPRQANEKLFF
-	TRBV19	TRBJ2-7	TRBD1	TGTGCCAGTAGTATCCAGACAGGGGGCTACGAGCAGTACTTC	CASSIQTGGYEQYF
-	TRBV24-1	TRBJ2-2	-	TGTGCCACCAGACCGGGACAAAGTAACACCGGGGAGCTGTTTTTT	CATRPGQSNTGELFF
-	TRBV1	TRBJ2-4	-	TGCACCACCTTGACTAGCGGGAGGGCCGACGGTGGAAACATTCAGTACTTC	CTTLTSGRADGGNIQYF
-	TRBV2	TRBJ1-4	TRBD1	TGTGCCAGCAGTGAGACAGGGGTTGTCACTAATGAAAAACTGTTTTTT	CASSETGVVTNEKLFF
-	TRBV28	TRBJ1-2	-	TGTGCCAGCACTAAGTTTCCCATCTACACCTTC	CASTKFPIYTF
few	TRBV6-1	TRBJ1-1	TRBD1	TGTGCCAGCAGTGAAGTGGCAGGGGGAAGTACTGAAGCTTTCTTT	CASSEVAGGSTEAFF
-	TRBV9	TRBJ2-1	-	TGTGCCAGCAGCGCCGGAGTGGGGCTTGAGGATGAGCAGTTCTTC	CASSAGVGLEDEQFF
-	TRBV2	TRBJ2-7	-	TGTGCCAGCAGGGGCGGACCAATTACGGGGGAGCAGTACTTC	CASRGGPITGEQYF
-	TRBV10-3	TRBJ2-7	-	TGTGCCATCACCCCGGAAGGAGGGAACGAGCAGTACTTC	CAITPEGGNEQYF
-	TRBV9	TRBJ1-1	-	TGTGCCAGCAGCGTAGGATGGCAGGGCCACACTGAAGCTTTCTTT	CASSVGWQGHTEAFF
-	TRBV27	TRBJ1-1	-	TGTGCCAGCAGTTGGAGGTTTCCGAACACTGAAGCTTTCTTT	CASSWRFPNTEAFF
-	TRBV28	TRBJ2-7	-	TGTGCCAGCAGGAGGAGACCCTACGAGCAGTACTTC	CASRRRPYEQYF
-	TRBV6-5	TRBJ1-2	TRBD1	TGTGCCAGCAGGGAGGACAGGGGTCGCGGCTACACCTTC	CASREDRGRGYTF
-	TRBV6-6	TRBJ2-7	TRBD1	TGTGCCAGCCGCCCGGATGGGACAGGGGAAACCTACGAGCAGTACTTC	CASRPDGTGETYEQYF
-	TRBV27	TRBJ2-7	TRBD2	TGTGCCAGCAGTTTAAGGGGGACTAGCGGGAGGGAGTACGAGCAGTACTTC	CASSLRGTSGREYEQYF
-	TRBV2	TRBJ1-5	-	TGTGCCAGCAGTGAGGGCAGCTTAAATCAGCCCCAGCATTTT	CASSEGSLNQPQHF
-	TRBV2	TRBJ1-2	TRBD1	TGTGCCAGCATGTCGCAGACGACAGGGGTCTATGGCTACACCTTC	CASMSQTTGVYGYTF
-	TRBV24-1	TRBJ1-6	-	TGTGCCACCAGTGATGGGACAAAGTATAATTCACCCCTCCACTTT	CATSDGTKYNSPLHF
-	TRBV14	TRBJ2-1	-	TGTGCCAGCAGCCCCCAAAGCGGCGGGGAGCAGTTCTTC	CASSPQSGGEQFF
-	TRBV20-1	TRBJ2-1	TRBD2	TGCAGTGCTAGTGCTATAGCGGGAGGCGACAATGAGCAGTTCTTC	CSASAIAGGDNEQFF
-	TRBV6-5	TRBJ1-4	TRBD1	TGTGCCAGCAGTTGGGGACAGGGGGGCCCCGGTGAAAAACTGTTTTTT	CASSWGQGGPGEKLFF
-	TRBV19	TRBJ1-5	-	TGTGCCAGCAGTAGTATCCTGAACAGGCCGGGGGTTCAGCCCCAGCATTTT	CASSSILNRPGVQPQHF
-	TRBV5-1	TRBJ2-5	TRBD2	TGCGCCAGCGCACCACTAGCGTCGGAAGAGACCCAGTACTTC	CASAPLASEETQYF
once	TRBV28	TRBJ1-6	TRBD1	TGTGCCAGCAGGGGGACAGGGTCCGCCAGCTCCTATAATTCACCCCTCCACTTT	CASRGTGSASSYNSPLHF
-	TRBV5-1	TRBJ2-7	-	TGCGCCAGCAGCTTGGGGGGGCTCTCCTACGAGCAGTACTTC	CASSLGGLSYEQYF
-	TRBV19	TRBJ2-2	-	TGTGCCAGTAGTAGGCGGGACACCGGGGAGCTGTTTTTT	CASSRRDTGELFF
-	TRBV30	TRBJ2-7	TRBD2	TGTGCCTGGGTATCACCGGGACTAGCGGGAGGCACGAGGCAGTACTTC	CAWVSPGLAGGTRQYF
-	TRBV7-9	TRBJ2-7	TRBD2	TGTGCCAGCTTGGGGGCGGCGGGAGGAGTGGAAGAGCAGTACTTC	CASLGAAGGVEEQYF
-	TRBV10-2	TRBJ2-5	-	TGCGCCAGCAGCTCCTCCAGGGGGGCGGGTGGCGAAGAGACCCAGTACTTC	CASSSSRGAGGEETQYF
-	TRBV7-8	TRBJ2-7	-	TGTGCCAGCAGCTTTCCAGATAAGTTATACGAGCAGTACTTC	CASSFPDKLYEQYF